These 30 T cell receptor beta chains came from one sample sequenced in a study of shared clonotypes between healthy human individuals (dated by TCRdb to 2018 to 2020). Receptor libraries were prepared by the immunoSEQ multiplex PCR assay. This immuneACCESS table, as held by TCRdb, lists in-frame sequences with V and J called but not all clones. Of the missing ones, under half trace to an unresolved V gene in checked studies; the others have no known cause. In this sample the table shows 550,000 to 600,000 clones, roughly four fifths of which occur a single time. The top ten clonotypes cover around 13% of the sample. The material sequenced was PBMCs. Receptors originate from a woman aged 40 to 55 in good health. Some clones in this sample may be carry-over from other donors' samples.

This clone was observed a few times. The sample has other DNA sequences that encode this CDR3 too. The gene calls are TRBV18 and TRBJ1-1; D remains unclear. The V gene lost 1 base and the J gene lost 1 base, with 4 bases spanning the gap. The germline V gene has CDR1 KGHSH and CDR2 LQKENI. CDR3 length equals 13 residues. In DNA, the CDR3 is TGTGCCAGCTCACCACAAGAGAACACTGAAGCTTTCTTT. Amino acids: CASSPQENTEAFF.

The chain carries TRBV5-1 and TRBJ1-2; no firm D call. This CDR3 is built from 13 residues. From germline, CDR1 is SGHRS and CDR2 YFSETQ. Trimming stripped 1 base from V and 8 bases from J, with 12 bases between. The CDR3 coding sequence is TGCGCCAGCAGCTTGCTCCAGGACGGGGGCTACACCTTC. This sequence encodes CASSLLQDGGYTF.

The chain uses TRBV5-1 and TRBJ2-7; no reliable D call. The CDR3 extends over 15 amino acids. Between the trimmed V and J ends, which lost 0 bases and 0 bases, there was a span of 10 bases. The germline CDR1 and CDR2 sequences are SGHRS and YFSETQ. CDR3 amino acids: CASSLAGGISYEQYF. The CDR3 DNA follows: TGCGCCAGCAGCTTGGCAGGTGGGATCTCCTACGAGCAGTACTTC.

The chain combines TRBV10-2 with TRBJ2-1; 7 nucleotides agree with TRBD2. The V segment lost 4 bases and the J segment 1 base; nucleotides outside the gene matches: 1. The CDR3 length is 14 residues. Germline V gives CDR1 WSHSY, CDR2 SAAADI. The DNA for the CDR3 is TGCGCCAGCAGTGTGGGAGGGTCCTACAATGAGCAGTTCTTC. Amino acid sequence: CASSVGGSYNEQFF.

This rearrangement joins TRBV9 to TRBJ2-2; D is unresolved. The germline V gene encodes CDR1 SGDLS and CDR2 YYNGEE. V gave up 3 bases and J gave up 0 bases, with 6 bases separating them. There are 14 residues in the CDR3. As DNA, the CDR3 is TGTGCCAGCAGCGGGGGAACGAACACCGGGGAGCTGTTTTTT. Translated, it gives CASSGGTNTGELFF.

The genes are TRBV7-8 and TRBJ2-7; 8 bases map to TRBD1. The CDR3 runs 15 residues. CDR1 and CDR2 (germline): SGHVS, FQNEAQ. The J segment lost 2 bases and the V segment lost 5 bases, leaving 8 bases of the junction unmatched. The CDR3 DNA is TGTGCCAGCAGCCGCTCCGGGACAGGAGCCTACGAGCAGTACTTC. It encodes CASSRSGTGAYEQYF.

CDR3 residues: CASSTPQGAADEKLFF. In DNA, the CDR3 is TGTGCCAGCAGTACACCGCAGGGGGCGGCGGATGAAAAACTGTTTTTT. The chain recombines TRBV28 with TRBJ1-4; 8 nucleotides agree with TRBD1. The CDR3 spans 16 residues. Trimming removed 5 bases from V and 6 bases from J; junction bases left unmatched: 11. Germline CDR1 is MDHEN and CDR2 is SYDVKM.

The rearrangement joins TRBV7-3 to TRBJ2-1, with TRBD2 matching 11 bases. V was pared by 1 base and J by 3 bases, with 2 bases of the junction left unmatched. The CDR3 sequence is 16 residues long. Germline V gene sequence: CDR1 SGHTA, CDR2 FQGTGA. CDR3 loop: CASSLRGTSGYNEQFF. The DNA for the CDR3 is TGTGCCAGCAGCTTAAGGGGGACTAGCGGCTACAATGAGCAGTTCTTC.

Details on this clone: A read error likely explains this, since a far larger clone differs by one base. J is TRBJ1-1 and V is TRBV2, with a tentative D call TRBD1 (6 bases). Per germline, CDR1 SNHLY and CDR2 FYNNEI. CDR3 length: 15 residues. This CDR3 reads CAGSEFDRMNTEAFF. The CDR3 nucleotides read TGTGCCGGCAGTGAATTCGACAGGATGAACACTGAAGCTTTCTTT.

This clone was detected only a few times. Other DNA sequences of this sample code for an identical CDR3. The CDR3 coding sequence is TGTGCCTGGTCGGCCGGGACTAATGAAAAACTGTTTTTT. Translation gives CAWSAGTNEKLFF. The chain uses TRBV30 and TRBJ1-4, with D hard to call. The CDR3 spans 13 residues. Looked up from germline, CDR1 is GTSNPN and CDR2 is SVGIG (reference sequence). Trimming took off 5 bases at V and 2 bases at J, with 9 bases between the two ends.

This clone was counted a single time. CDR3 loop: CASSLELAGTETQYF. For the CDR3, the DNA is TGTGCCAGCAGCTTAGAACTAGCGGGAACAGAGACCCAGTACTTC. The chain joins TRBV7-9 to TRBJ2-5; 10 positions agree with TRBD2. Germline lookup yields CDR1 SEHNR and CDR2 FQNEAQ (reference sequence). Trimming took 1 base from V and 4 from J; bases not matched to a gene: 3. The CDR3 consists of 15 residues.

The rearrangement uses TRBV30 and TRBJ2-3; D possibly corresponds to TRBD2 (5 bases). V dropped 0 bases and J dropped 9 bases, with 13 bases sitting between them. This CDR3 spans 13 amino acids. The germline V gene encodes CDR1 GTSNPN and CDR2 SVGIG (reference sequence). CDR3 sequence (DNA): TGTGCCTGGAGTGTATCGGCGGGTGGGACGCAGTATTTT. It is translated as CAWSVSAGGTQYF.

This clone was recorded a few times. The rearrangement links TRBV5-1 to TRBJ2-6; D gene ambiguous. The CDR3 contains 17 residues. Trimming cost V 2 bases and J 0 bases, with 12 bases left between them. Per germline, CDR1 SGHRS and CDR2 YFSETQ. CDR3 in DNA: TGCGCCAGCAGCTTAGGCCCCGGATACTCTGGGGCCAACGTCCTGACTTTC. Residues: CASSLGPGYSGANVLTF. The entire variable domain, with the rest obtained from reference TRBV5-1 and TRBJ2-6, is as follows: KAGVTQTPRYLIKTRGQQVTLSCSPISGHRSVSWYQQTPGQGLQFLFEYFSETQRNKGNFPGRFSGRQFSNSRSEMNVSTLELGDSALYLCASSLGPGYSGANVLTFGAGSRLTVL.

V and J are TRBV5-1 and TRBJ2-3, with 11 bases lining up with TRBD2. Trimming took 2 bases from V and 7 from J; bases not matched to a gene: 6. This CDR3 has 15 amino acids. The germline CDR1 and CDR2 sequences are SGHRS and YFSETQ. The CDR3 reads CASSLSLAGANTQYF. The CDR3 coding sequence is TGCGCCAGCAGCTTATCACTAGCGGGGGCGAATACGCAGTATTTT.

The chain is built from TRBV28 and TRBJ1-2, with 7 bases lining up with TRBD1. V lost 6 bases, J lost 8 bases, and 15 bases stayed unmatched. The CDR3 sequence is 15 residues long. Germline values: CDR1 MDHEN, CDR2 SYDVKM. CDR3: CASSTPGQRSLGYTF. The CDR3 coding sequence is TGTGCCAGCAGCACCCCGGGACAGAGGTCGCTGGGCTACACCTTC.

This rearrangement joins TRBV5-1 to TRBJ1-1; no clear D gene. The CDR3 consists of 15 residues. With 5 bases removed from V and 1 base from J, the gap between germline ends came to 15 bases. The germline V gene has CDR1 SGHRS and CDR2 YFSETQ. Here the CDR3 DNA reads TGCGCCAGCAGACCCGTGGAGACGGGGAACACTGAAGCTTTCTTT. Its translation is CASRPVETGNTEAFF.

The V call is TRBV30, the J call TRBJ1-2; the D is unclear. Germline V gene sequence: CDR1 GTSNPN, CDR2 SVGIG (reference sequence). The CDR3 is made up of 11 amino acids. With 2 bases removed from V and 8 bases from J, the gap between germline ends came to 9 bases. CDR3 DNA sequence: TGTGCCTGGAGTTCCGGTGTCGGCTACACCTTC. It translates to CAWSSGVGYTF.

The chain joins TRBV28 to TRBJ2-5, with D hard to call. This CDR3 is 16 amino acids long. Trimming removed 6 bases at V and 2 bases at J, with 19 bases between. CDR1 is MDHEN and CDR2 is SYDVKM in the germline V gene. This CDR3 reads CASSPPLGDGQETQYF. For the CDR3, the DNA is TGTGCCAGCAGCCCCCCCTTAGGCGACGGTCAAGAGACCCAGTACTTC.

The chain links TRBV15 to TRBJ2-6, with unresolved D. Germline values: CDR1 LNHNV, CDR2 YYDKDF (reference sequence). The CDR3 runs 15 residues. V was clipped by 3 bases and J by 0 bases, with 6 bases between them. The CDR3, as DNA: TGTGCCACCAGCAGTCAAATCTCTGGGGCCAACGTCCTGACTTTC. It is translated as CATSSQISGANVLTF.

The chain is built from TRBV6-6 and TRBJ2-5; D uncertain. Germline loops: CDR1 MNHNY, CDR2 SVGAGI (reference sequence). The length of the CDR3 is 12 residues. The V end was cut by 2 bases, the J end by 2 bases, with 3 bases between. The CDR3 reads CASSYPQETQYF. CDR3 in DNA: TGTGCCAGCAGTTACCCTCAAGAGACCCAGTACTTC.

The table lists this clone with a few counts. This sequence joins TRBV5-6 and TRBJ2-7; D is uncertain. This CDR3 has 12 amino acids. The V end was cut by 3 bases, the J end by 5 bases, with 9 bases between. CDR1 and CDR2 (germline): SGHDT, YYEEEE. Here the CDR3 reads CASSSVLDEQYF. The CDR3 DNA reads TGTGCCAGCAGCTCCGTACTTGACGAGCAGTACTTC.

The chain links TRBV19 to TRBJ2-1; 7 bases are shared with TRBD2. The V segment lost 7 bases and the J segment 6 bases; nucleotides outside the gene matches: 9. The CDR3 sequence is 14 residues long. The germline V gene encodes CDR1 LNHDA and CDR2 SQIVND (reference sequence). The CDR3 sequence is CASKPGSGANEQFF. Written as DNA, the CDR3 is TGTGCCAGTAAACCTGGAAGCGGGGCCAATGAGCAGTTCTTC.

This clone was counted a few times. V is TRBV25-1 and J is TRBJ2-2; D is unclear. The CDR3 has 13 residues. Germline assignment: CDR1 MGHDK and CDR2 SYGVNS. V was trimmed by 4 bases and J by 5 bases, leaving 8 bases between them. CDR3 amino acids: CASSVVGTGELFF. The CDR3 DNA is TGTGCCAGCAGTGTGGTTGGGACCGGGGAGCTGTTTTTT.

The chain joins TRBV5-5 to TRBJ2-7, with 10 positions matching TRBD2. Germline CDR1 reads SGHKS; CDR2 reads YYEKEE (reference sequence). The J segment lost 4 bases and the V segment lost 1 base, leaving 14 bases of the junction unmatched. The CDR3 length is 18 residues. As DNA, the CDR3 is TGTGCCAGCAGCTTGCCTCTAGCGGGAGCGGGCCGGGGGTACGAGCAGTACTTC. Amino acid sequence: CASSLPLAGAGRGYEQYF.

V and J are TRBV27 and TRBJ2-1; 10 bases are shared with TRBD2. The length of the CDR3 is 16 residues. V lost 1 base and J lost 7; bases outside the gene matches: 7. CDR1 and CDR2 from the germline V gene are MNHEY and SMNVEV (reference sequence). The CDR3 protein is CASSLLVAGGYNEQFF. The CDR3 DNA reads as TGTGCCAGCAGTTTATTGGTAGCGGGAGGTTATAATGAGCAGTTCTTC.

This chain connects TRBV7-3 to TRBJ2-2, with a possible D match to TRBD2 (5 bases). CDR1 SGHTA and CDR2 FQGTGA come from the germline V gene. Trimming took 6 bases from V and 2 from J, leaving 10 bases between them. This CDR3 has 14 residues. The CDR3 DNA is TGTGCCAGCAGAAGAGGGTATAACACCGGGGAGCTGTTTTTT. Translated, it gives CASRRGYNTGELFF.

V usage is TRBV11-3 and J usage is TRBJ2-1; TRBD2 matches at 7 bases. Germline V gene data show CDR1 as SGHNT and CDR2 as YENEEA. The CDR3 has 14 amino acids. Trimming took 5 bases from V and 3 from J; bases not matched to a gene: 4. The CDR3 spells CASSQTSRYNEQFF. The CDR3 DNA sequence: TGTGCCAGCAGCCAGACTAGCCGCTACAATGAGCAGTTCTTC.

The J gene is TRBJ1-2, the V gene TRBV10-3; the match to TRBD1 covers 7 bases. The CDR3 sequence is 15 residues long. The germline gives CDR1 ENHRY, CDR2 SYGVKD. The V segment lost 8 bases and the J segment 0 bases; nucleotides outside the gene matches: 9. The CDR3 nucleotides read TGTGCCATCGGGCCAGGGGGTACAGCTAACTATGGCTACACCTTC. It is translated as CAIGPGGTANYGYTF.

The CDR3 spells CASSLGAGNPRTDTQYF. The CDR3 nucleotides are TGTGCCAGCAGCTTAGGAGCGGGGAACCCACGCACAGATACGCAGTATTTT. The chain is built from TRBV11-3 and TRBJ2-3; 7 positions match TRBD2. Germline trimming cut 1 base from V and 1 base from J; bases unmatched to any gene: 8. The germline V gene has CDR1 SGHNT and CDR2 YENEEA. The length of the CDR3 is 17 residues.

The rearrangement uses TRBV19 and TRBJ2-7; a possible D gene is TRBD1 (6 bases). V was pared by 4 bases and J by 1 base, with 11 bases between. Germline V CDR1 and CDR2: LNHDA, SQIVND (reference sequence). The length of the CDR3 is 14 residues. CDR3 sequence: CASSKGRGSYEQYF. CDR3 sequence (DNA): TGTGCCAGTAGTAAGGGCAGGGGTTCCTACGAGCAGTACTTC.